The clone carrying this T cell receptor beta chain showed up many times. 2 million PBMCs stored at -80 C were the source of the unsorted libraries. This sample is part of a study of neurological immune-mediated disorders. TCRdb re-called the 5' RACE reads with MiXCR, one entry per CDR3 protein. The sample lists over 65,000 distinct CDR3 sequences, approximately 2.4% occurring once. Germline V gives CDR1 MNHEY, CDR2 SVGEGT. V lost 5 bases to trimming and J lost 4 bases, with 12 bases between them. CDR3 length: 13 amino acids. J is TRBJ2-7 and V is TRBV6-2 or TRBV6-3; D remains ambiguous. Sequencing was performed on PBMCs. The sequence derives from a woman in her twenties or thirties with multiple sclerosis. CDR3 in amino acids: CASSDPGGYEQYF. The CDR3 DNA reads as TGTGCCAGCAGTGATCCGGGCGGATACGAGCAGTACTTC.